The 28 T cell receptor beta chains below were found in one sample sequenced in a study of response to subunit inactivated influenza vaccine (dated 2018 in TCRdb). The library relied on RT-PCR. The sample was run on an Illumina HiSeq 2500. The public reads were run again by TCRdb, first through fastp at Q25 and then through MiXCR, and only productive beta chains were kept. CDR3 protein sequences are deduplicated, and each keeps its most common genes and DNA. Recorded for this sample are about 780,000 distinct CDR3 sequences; 18% of them occurred a single time. The ten biggest clones cover approximately 11% of the sample. The sample was PBMCs from blood, taken 4 to 6 days after vaccination. These receptors originate from a man aged 45-60 years who received an inactivated influenza vaccine. Donor details come from another sample of the same person, matched by shared clones.

The sample holds a few counts of this clonotype. The chain recombines TRBV10-3 with TRBJ2-3; 9 bases map to TRBD1. The CDR3 consists of 15 residues. V lost 3 bases and J lost 2; bases outside the gene matches: 3. Germline CDR1 reads ENHRY; CDR2 reads SYGVKD. CDR3 DNA sequence: TGTGCCATCAGTGAAACAGGGGGCCACACAGATACGCAGTATTTT. Translating gives CAISETGGHTDTQYF.

This clonotype was counted only a few times. The chain joins TRBV12-3 or TRBV12-4 to TRBJ2-7; 8 bases fit TRBD1. The CDR3 totals 13 residues. Unmatched junction bases numbered 7, after V lost 6 bases and J lost 6 bases. Here the CDR3 DNA reads TGTGCCAGCAGACCGACAGGGGTACCCGAGCAGTACTTC. Protein sequence: CASRPTGVPEQYF.

This clonotype was found many times. The V and J genes are TRBV29-1 and TRBJ2-1; 7 bases line up with TRBD2. J lost 4 bases, V lost 4 bases, and 4 bases had no gene match. This CDR3 has 13 amino acids. Germline V gene lookup returns CDR1 SQVTM and CDR2 ANQGSEA. The CDR3 sequence: CSVAAGLYNEQFF. As DNA, the CDR3 is TGCAGCGTTGCAGCGGGGTTATACAATGAGCAGTTCTTC.

This clonotype appeared a few times. This chain connects TRBV19 to TRBJ2-3; D remains ambiguous. V lost 4 bases to trimming and J lost 2 bases, with 7 bases between them. The CDR3 contains 13 residues. Germline loops: CDR1 LNHDA, CDR2 SQIVND (reference sequence). This CDR3 is CASSRVDTDTQYF. The CDR3 bases are TGTGCCAGTAGTAGAGTGGACACAGATACGCAGTATTTT.

A few counts support this clonotype. This rearrangement joins TRBV5-6 to TRBJ2-7; no clear D gene. Germline V gene data show CDR1 as SGHDT and CDR2 as YYEEEE. The CDR3 runs 14 residues. V gave up 0 bases and J gave up 2 bases, with 9 bases separating them. The CDR3 DNA is TGTGCCAGCAGCTTGGACGGGCCCCCCTACGAGCAGTACTTC. Translated, it gives CASSLDGPPYEQYF.

This clonotype came up a few times. The rearrangement joins TRBV4-3 to TRBJ2-2, with 7 bases that match TRBD1. J was trimmed by 6 bases and V by 4 bases; bases with no gene match: 5. CDR1 is LGHNA and CDR2 is YSLEER in the germline V gene. The CDR3 is 14 residues long. The CDR3 region is CASSPETGPGELFF. The CDR3 coding sequence is TGCGCCAGCAGCCCAGAGACAGGGCCCGGGGAGCTGTTTTTT.

The chain couples TRBV5-1 to TRBJ2-3; D call uncertain. The CDR3 is 13 residues long. Germline CDR1 reads SGHRS; CDR2 reads YFSETQ. V was clipped by 1 base and J by 6 bases, with 9 bases between them. The CDR3 region is CASSLNIRDTQYF. CDR3 DNA sequence: TGCGCCAGCAGCTTGAACATCAGGGATACGCAGTATTTT.

The chain links TRBV12-3 or TRBV12-4 to TRBJ2-7; maybe TRBD1 (5 bases). Between the trimmed V and J ends, which lost 6 bases and 3 bases, there was a span of 12 bases. The CDR3 spans 13 residues. In DNA, the CDR3 is TGTGCCAGCAGCACCGACAGCTACTACGAGCAGTACTTC. It yields the protein CASSTDSYYEQYF.

V is TRBV7-2 and J is TRBJ2-1; D uncertain. The V and J ends lost 5 bases and 8 bases respectively, with 16 bases between them. Per the germline V gene, CDR1 is SGHTA and CDR2 is FQGNSA. The CDR3 consists of 14 residues. The CDR3 here is CASSPRRNWHEQFF. In DNA, the CDR3 is TGTGCCAGCAGCCCCCGACGGAACTGGCATGAGCAGTTCTTC.

The chain employs TRBV7-9 and TRBJ1-5, with 9 bases fitting TRBD1. The CDR3 consists of 15 residues. Germline lookup yields CDR1 SEHNR and CDR2 FQNEAQ (reference sequence). J lost 6 bases, V lost 5 bases, and 8 bases had no gene match. CDR3 DNA: TGTGCCAGCAGCCCCGGGACAGGGCTGAGTCAGCCCCAGCATTTT. Its protein is CASSPGTGLSQPQHF.

V gene TRBV6-1 combines with J gene TRBJ1-2; D possibly corresponds to TRBD1 (6 bases). Between the trimmed V and J ends, which lost 6 bases and 0 bases, there was a span of 11 bases. This CDR3 is 14 amino acids long. Germline V lookup: CDR1 MNHNS, CDR2 SASEGT. The CDR3 region has the DNA TGTGCCAGCAGAGCGGACAGAGCTAACTATGGCTACACCTTC. Amino acids: CASRADRANYGYTF.

This clonotype turned up a few times. The chain is built from TRBV5-5 and TRBJ1-1; D remains ambiguous. Trimming removed 4 bases from V and 1 base from J, with 14 bases in between. The CDR3 extends over 15 amino acids. Germline V CDR1 and CDR2: SGHKS, YYEKEE (reference sequence). CDR3 coding DNA: TGTGCCAGCAGCCCCCTCCCGAAGACGAACACTGAAGCTTTCTTT. It encodes CASSPLPKTNTEAFF. The variable domain in full, with the rest retrieved from reference TRBV5-5 and TRBJ1-1, is DAGVTQSPTHLIKTRGQQVTLRCSPISGHKSVSWYQQVLGQGPQFIFQYYEKEERGRGNFPDRFSARQFPNYSSELNVNALLLGDSALYLCASSPLPKTNTEAFFGQGTRLTVV.

This clonotype appeared many times. V and J are TRBV4-3 and TRBJ2-3; no clear D. V shed 5 bases and J shed 2 bases, with 5 bases lying between them. This CDR3 is built from 12 residues. CDR1 is LGHNA, CDR2 YSLEER, per germline. The CDR3 sequence is CASSWDTDTQYF. Written as DNA, the CDR3 is TGCGCCAGCAGCTGGGACACAGATACGCAGTATTTT.

The chain recombines TRBV10-2 with TRBJ2-7; 8 bases are shared with TRBD1. There are 16 residues in the CDR3. J gave up 6 bases and V 6 bases, and 16 bases lay outside the gene matches. Looked up from germline, CDR1 is WSHSY and CDR2 is SAAADI. CDR3 residues: CASRERTQGGFGEQYF. The CDR3 nucleotides are TGCGCCAGCAGGGAAAGGACACAGGGGGGATTTGGCGAGCAGTACTTC.

In its sample, this clonotype was seen a few times. The chain employs TRBV10-3 and TRBJ2-3; TRBD2 matches at 11 bases. Germline assignment: CDR1 ENHRY and CDR2 SYGVKD. The CDR3 runs 14 residues. Trimming took 10 bases from V and 2 from J; bases not matched to a gene: 5. For the CDR3, the DNA is TGTGCCAGTAGCGGGAGGGTCCCCACAGATACGCAGTATTTT. Encoded protein: CASSGRVPTDTQYF.

This rearrangement joins TRBV24-1 to TRBJ2-3; TRBD2 aligns across 10 bases. V lost 5 bases and J lost 1; bases outside the gene matches: 5. Germline V gives CDR1 KGHDR, CDR2 SFDVKD. The CDR3 length is 16 residues. CDR3 loop: CATSGTLAGGTDTQYF. CDR3 nucleotide sequence: TGTGCCACCAGTGGAACCCTAGCGGGGGGCACAGATACGCAGTATTTT.

This clonotype was detected only a few times. The chain has TRBV6-5 and TRBJ2-1; D ambiguous. This CDR3 region has 14 residues. CDR1 is MNHEY, CDR2 SVGAGI, per germline. V lost 2 bases and J lost 5, with 10 bases in between. The CDR3 DNA follows: TGTGCCAGCAGTTACCGGCAGCCCCACAATGAGCAGTTCTTC. It encodes CASSYRQPHNEQFF.

The chain links TRBV5-1 to TRBJ2-7; D is unclear. V was shortened by 0 bases and J by 10 bases, with 11 bases between the two germline ends. CDR1 and CDR2 from the germline V gene are SGHRS and YFSETQ. The CDR3 is 12 amino acids. The CDR3 spells CASSLDSVNQYF. The CDR3 DNA sequence: TGCGCCAGCAGCTTGGATTCTGTTAACCAGTACTTC.

This clonotype occurred many times. This chain connects TRBV15 to TRBJ1-1; D is perhaps TRBD1 (5 bases). The germline gives CDR1 LNHNV, CDR2 YYDKDF (reference sequence). The V end lost 3 bases, the J end lost 5 bases, and 10 bases lay between the germline ends. This CDR3 comprises 13 residues. CDR3 amino acids: CATSRMGGTEAFF. CDR3 bases: TGTGCCACCAGCAGGATGGGGGGGACTGAAGCTTTCTTT.

The sample holds a few counts of this clonotype. The V gene is TRBV28, the J gene TRBJ2-7; D is ambiguous. The CDR3 runs to 9 residues. Germline CDR1 and CDR2: MDHEN and SYDVKM. Trimming shortened V by 10 bases and J by 3 bases, and 4 bases separated the two germline ends. The CDR3 protein is CATGYEQYF. The CDR3 nucleotides are TGTGCCACCGGCTACGAGCAGTACTTC.

This clonotype was counted ten times or more. J is TRBJ1-6 and V is TRBV28; D perhaps matches TRBD1 (5 bases). The V and J ends lost 3 bases and 6 bases respectively, with 9 bases between them. The V gene's germline CDR1 is MDHEN and CDR2 SYDVKM. This CDR3 spans 14 amino acids. DNA for the CDR3: TGTGCCAGCAGTTTGAGTCAGGGTAATTCACCCCTCCACTTT. Translating gives CASSLSQGNSPLHF.

This clonotype turned up a few times. V and J are TRBV24-1 and TRBJ2-5; the D gene is possibly TRBD1 (5 bases). The V gene lost 10 bases and the J gene lost 5 bases, with 22 bases spanning the gap. In germline, CDR1 is KGHDR, CDR2 SFDVKD. CDR3 length: 15 amino acids. The CDR3 nucleotides read TGTGCCACATACCGCCAACAGACAGCTCAGGAGACCCAGTACTTC. This sequence encodes CATYRQQTAQETQYF.

The chain has TRBV5-1 and TRBJ1-2, with D uncertain. The V end lost 4 bases, the J end lost 6 bases, and 16 bases lay between the germline ends. CDR3 length: 14 residues. Germline V gene data show CDR1 as SGHRS and CDR2 as YFSETQ. This CDR3 reads CASSIGDLWNGYTF. CDR3 coding DNA: TGCGCCAGCAGCATCGGGGATCTGTGGAATGGCTACACCTTC. The complete variable domain, with remaining parts taken from reference TRBV5-1 and TRBJ1-2, reads KAGVTQTPRYLIKTRGQQVTLSCSPISGHRSVSWYQQTPGQGLQFLFEYFSETQRNKGNFPGRFSGRQFSNSRSEMNVSTLELGDSALYLCASSIGDLWNGYTFGSGTRLTVV.

This clonotype was seen a few times. The J gene is TRBJ1-1, the V gene TRBV12-3 or TRBV12-4; 12 bases fit TRBD1. Germline trimming cut 2 bases from V and 1 base from J; bases unmatched to any gene: 2. The CDR3 totals 16 residues. The CDR3 loop is CASSLLGQGANTEAFF. In DNA, the CDR3 is TGTGCCAGCAGTTTATTGGGACAGGGGGCGAACACTGAAGCTTTCTTT.

The table lists this clonotype with a few counts. This chain links TRBV4-3 with TRBJ1-4; weak D call: TRBD1 (5 bases). The CDR3 sequence is 15 residues long. Trimming pared 1 base from V and 5 bases from J, leaving 11 bases between. Germline CDR1 LGHNA, CDR2 YSLEER. The CDR3 is CASSQGGGSNEKLFF. CDR3 DNA: TGCGCCAGCAGCCAAGGGGGGGGATCAAATGAAAAACTGTTTTTT.

This clonotype occurred a few times. V and J are TRBV5-1 and TRBJ2-3; D not certain. The ends were cut back, 4 bases at V and 6 bases at J, with 15 bases in the middle. The CDR3 is 14 amino acids. CDR1 is SGHRS and CDR2 is YFSETQ in the germline V gene. The CDR3 DNA sequence: TGCGCCAGCAGCCCGGGTCACACGGTGGATACGCAGTATTTT. As protein: CASSPGHTVDTQYF.

This clonotype was counted between two and nine times. This chain uses TRBV6-5 with TRBJ2-6, with 7 bases that match TRBD1. This CDR3 is built from 17 residues. Trimming cost V 4 bases and J 0 bases; bases outside gene matches: 6. From germline, CDR1 is MNHEY and CDR2 SVGAGI. The CDR3 nucleotides are TGTGCCAGCAGTTTCACAGGGGCGAGCTCTGGGGCCAACGTCCTGACTTTC. Protein sequence: CASSFTGASSGANVLTF.

The CDR3 coding sequence is TGTGCCAGCAGCTTAGTGCCCACCGTCGGGGGGAACGAGCAGTACTTC. Translating gives CASSLVPTVGGNEQYF. The chain has TRBV7-2 and TRBJ2-7, with 7 nucleotides matching TRBD2. V was clipped by 1 base and J by 5 bases; unmatched bases: 11. The CDR3 is made up of 16 amino acids. Germline CDR1 SGHTA, CDR2 FQGNSA.